Here is one TCR beta chain with its context. These data belong to a study of shared clonotypes between healthy human individuals. In germline, CDR1 is MNHNS, CDR2 SASEGT. This CDR3 is built from 15 residues. Deletions cut 0 bases from V and 0 bases from J, with 6 bases between. Naive CD8 cells lacked CD45RO and underwent positive selection for CCR7, leaving out terminally differentiated effector memory CD45RA+ cells. Assay used: immunoSEQ multiplex PCR; TCRdb lists only in-frame clones, some missing. The repertoire consists of around 550,000 clones, with 85% to 95% occurring once and the leading ten covering over 0.09%.

The specimen was naive CD8+ T cells sorted from blood. V gene TRBV6-1 combines with J gene TRBJ1-5; no firm D call. The source of this sequence is a woman younger than 45 in good health. The CDR3 DNA sequence: TGTGCCAGCAGTGAAGCAGCTAATAGCAATCAGCCCCAGCATTTT. This sequence encodes CASSEAANSNQPQHF.